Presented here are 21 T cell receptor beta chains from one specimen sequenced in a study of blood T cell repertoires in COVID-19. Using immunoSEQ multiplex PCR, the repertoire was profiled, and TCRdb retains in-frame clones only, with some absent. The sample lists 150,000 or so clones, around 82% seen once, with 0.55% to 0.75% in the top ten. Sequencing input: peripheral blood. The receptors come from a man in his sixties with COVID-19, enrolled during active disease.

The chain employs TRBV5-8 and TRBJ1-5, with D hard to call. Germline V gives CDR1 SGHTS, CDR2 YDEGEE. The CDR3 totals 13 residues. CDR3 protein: CAVGWRSNQPQHF. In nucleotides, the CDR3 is TGTGCAGTTGGGTGGAGGAGCAATCAGCCCCAGCATTTT.

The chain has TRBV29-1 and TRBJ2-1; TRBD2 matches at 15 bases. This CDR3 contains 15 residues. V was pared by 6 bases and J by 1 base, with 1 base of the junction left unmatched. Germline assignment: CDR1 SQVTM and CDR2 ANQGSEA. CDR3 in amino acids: CSVGLAGGSYNEQFF. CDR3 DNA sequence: TGCAGCGTGGGACTAGCGGGAGGATCCTACAATGAGCAGTTCTTC.

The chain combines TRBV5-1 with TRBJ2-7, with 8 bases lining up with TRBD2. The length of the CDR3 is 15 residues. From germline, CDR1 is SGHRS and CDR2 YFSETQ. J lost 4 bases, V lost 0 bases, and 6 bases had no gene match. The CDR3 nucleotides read TGCGCCAGCAGCTTGGAAGCGGGAGTGATTTACGAGCAGTACTTC. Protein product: CASSLEAGVIYEQYF.

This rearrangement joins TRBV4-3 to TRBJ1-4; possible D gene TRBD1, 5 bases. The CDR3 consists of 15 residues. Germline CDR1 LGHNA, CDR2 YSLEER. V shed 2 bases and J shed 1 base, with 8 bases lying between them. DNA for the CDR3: TGCGCCAGCAGCCAAAACAGGTTAACTAATGAAAAACTGTTTTTT. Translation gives CASSQNRLTNEKLFF.

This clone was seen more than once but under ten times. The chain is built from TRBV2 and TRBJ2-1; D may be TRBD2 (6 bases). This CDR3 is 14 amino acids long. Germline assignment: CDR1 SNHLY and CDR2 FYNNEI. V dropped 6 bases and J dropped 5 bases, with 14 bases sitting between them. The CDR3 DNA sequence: TGTGCCAGCAGCCTCACTAGCTCTCACAATGAGCAGTTCTTC. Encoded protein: CASSLTSSHNEQFF.

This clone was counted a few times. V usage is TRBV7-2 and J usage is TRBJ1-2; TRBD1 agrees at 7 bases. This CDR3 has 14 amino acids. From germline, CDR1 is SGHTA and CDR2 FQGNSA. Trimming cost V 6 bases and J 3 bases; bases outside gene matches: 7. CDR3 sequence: CASREYRGDYGYTF. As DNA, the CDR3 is TGTGCCAGCAGGGAATACAGGGGCGACTATGGCTACACCTTC.

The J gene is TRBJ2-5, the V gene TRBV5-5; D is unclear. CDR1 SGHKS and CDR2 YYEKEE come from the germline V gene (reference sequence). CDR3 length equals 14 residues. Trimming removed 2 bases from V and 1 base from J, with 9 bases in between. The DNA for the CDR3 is TGTGCCAGCAGCTTCATAGAAATCCAAGAGACCCAGTACTTC. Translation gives CASSFIEIQETQYF.

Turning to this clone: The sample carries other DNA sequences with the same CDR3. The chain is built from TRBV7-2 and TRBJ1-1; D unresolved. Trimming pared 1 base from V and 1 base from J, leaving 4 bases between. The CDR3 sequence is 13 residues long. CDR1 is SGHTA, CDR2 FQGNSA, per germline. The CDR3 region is CASSLDRNTEAFF. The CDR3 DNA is TGTGCCAGCAGCTTAGACAGGAACACTGAAGCTTTCTTT.

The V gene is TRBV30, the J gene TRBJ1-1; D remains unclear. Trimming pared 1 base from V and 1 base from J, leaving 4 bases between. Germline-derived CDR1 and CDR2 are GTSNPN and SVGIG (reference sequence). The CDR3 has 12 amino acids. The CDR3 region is CAWSGGNTEAFF. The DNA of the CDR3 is TGTGCCTGGAGTGGAGGGAACACTGAAGCTTTCTTT. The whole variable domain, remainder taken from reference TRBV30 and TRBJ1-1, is SQTIHQWPATLVQPVGSPLSLECTVEGTSNPNLYWYRQAAGRGLQLLFYSVGIGQISSEVPQNLSASRPQDRQFILSSKKLLLSDSGFYLCAWSGGNTEAFFGQGTRLTVV.

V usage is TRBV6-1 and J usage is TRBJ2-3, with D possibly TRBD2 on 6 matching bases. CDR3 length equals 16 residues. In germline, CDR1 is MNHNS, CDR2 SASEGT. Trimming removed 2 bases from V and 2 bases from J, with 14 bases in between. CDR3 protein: CASSEPLAPTTDTQYF. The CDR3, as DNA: TGTGCCAGCAGTGAACCCCTAGCGCCGACCACAGATACGCAGTATTTT.

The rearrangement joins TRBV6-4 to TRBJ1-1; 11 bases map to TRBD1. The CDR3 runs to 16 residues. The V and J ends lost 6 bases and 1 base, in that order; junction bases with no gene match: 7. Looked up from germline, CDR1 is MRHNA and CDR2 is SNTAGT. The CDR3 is CASRKGTGGKNTEAFF. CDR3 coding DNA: TGTGCCAGCAGGAAAGGGACAGGGGGTAAGAACACTGAAGCTTTCTTT.

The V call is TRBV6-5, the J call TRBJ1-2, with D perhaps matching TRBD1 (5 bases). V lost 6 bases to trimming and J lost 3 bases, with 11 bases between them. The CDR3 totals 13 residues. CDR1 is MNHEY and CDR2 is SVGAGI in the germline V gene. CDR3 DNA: TGTGCCAGCAGCACAGGCTATGACTATGGCTACACCTTC. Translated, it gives CASSTGYDYGYTF.

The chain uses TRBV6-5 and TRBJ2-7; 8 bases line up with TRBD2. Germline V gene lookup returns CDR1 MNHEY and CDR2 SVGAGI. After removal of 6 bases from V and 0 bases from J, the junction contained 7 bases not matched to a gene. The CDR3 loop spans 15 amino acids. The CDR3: CASRNGGGNSYEQYF. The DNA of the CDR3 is TGTGCCAGCAGAAACGGGGGGGGCAACTCCTACGAGCAGTACTTC.

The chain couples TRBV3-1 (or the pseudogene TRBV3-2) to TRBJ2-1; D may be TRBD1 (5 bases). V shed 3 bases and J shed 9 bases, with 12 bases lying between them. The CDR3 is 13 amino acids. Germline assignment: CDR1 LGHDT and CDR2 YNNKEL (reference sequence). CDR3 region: CASSQGYQGEQFF. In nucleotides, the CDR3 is TGTGCCAGCAGCCAGGGGTATCAGGGTGAGCAGTTCTTC.

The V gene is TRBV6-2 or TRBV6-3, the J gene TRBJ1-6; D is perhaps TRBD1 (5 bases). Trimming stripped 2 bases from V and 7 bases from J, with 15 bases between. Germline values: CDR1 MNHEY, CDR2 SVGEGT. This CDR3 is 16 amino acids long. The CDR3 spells CASSYPTRVMNSPLHF. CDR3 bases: TGTGCCAGCAGTTACCCAACCAGGGTGATGAATTCACCCCTCCACTTT.

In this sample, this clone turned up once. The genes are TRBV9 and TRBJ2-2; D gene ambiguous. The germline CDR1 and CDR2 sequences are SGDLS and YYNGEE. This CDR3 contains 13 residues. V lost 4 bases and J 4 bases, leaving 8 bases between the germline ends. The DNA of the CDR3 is TGTGCCAGCAGCCCCGTTCCCACCGGGGAGCTGTTTTTT. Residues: CASSPVPTGELFF.

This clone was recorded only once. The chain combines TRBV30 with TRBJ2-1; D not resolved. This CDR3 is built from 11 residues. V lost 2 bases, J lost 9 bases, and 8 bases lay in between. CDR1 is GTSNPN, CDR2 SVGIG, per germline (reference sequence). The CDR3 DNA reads TGTGCCTGGAGTCCCGAGAGTGAGCAGTTCTTC. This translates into CAWSPESEQFF.

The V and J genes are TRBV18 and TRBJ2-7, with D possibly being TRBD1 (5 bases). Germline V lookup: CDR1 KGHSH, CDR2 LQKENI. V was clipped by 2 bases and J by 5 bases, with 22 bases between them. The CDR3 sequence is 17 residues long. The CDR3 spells CASSPSRRQGTFHEQYF. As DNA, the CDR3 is TGTGCCAGCTCACCAAGTCGACGGCAGGGAACGTTCCACGAGCAGTACTTC.

The DNA for the CDR3 is TGTGCCAGCAGTGACAGACAGGGTACTGAAGCTTTCTTT. Its protein product is CASSDRQGTEAFF. The rearrangement joins TRBV2 to TRBJ1-1, with 7 bases identical to TRBD1. V was clipped by 3 bases and J by 5 bases; unmatched bases: 3. The CDR3 covers 13 residues. Per the germline V gene, CDR1 is SNHLY and CDR2 is FYNNEI.

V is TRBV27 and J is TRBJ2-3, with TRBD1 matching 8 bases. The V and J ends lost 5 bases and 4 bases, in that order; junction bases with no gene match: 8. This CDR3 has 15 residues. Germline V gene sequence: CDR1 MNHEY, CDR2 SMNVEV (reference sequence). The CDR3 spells CASSPRGQGPDTQYF. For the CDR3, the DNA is TGTGCCAGCAGTCCCCGCGGACAGGGACCAGATACGCAGTATTTT.

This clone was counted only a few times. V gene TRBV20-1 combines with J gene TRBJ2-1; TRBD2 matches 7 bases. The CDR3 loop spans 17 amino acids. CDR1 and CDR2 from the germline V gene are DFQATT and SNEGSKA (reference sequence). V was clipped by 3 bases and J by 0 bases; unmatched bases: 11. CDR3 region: CSASGLGEGPSYNEQFF. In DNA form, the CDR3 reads TGCAGTGCTAGTGGTCTGGGGGAGGGTCCCTCCTACAATGAGCAGTTCTTC.